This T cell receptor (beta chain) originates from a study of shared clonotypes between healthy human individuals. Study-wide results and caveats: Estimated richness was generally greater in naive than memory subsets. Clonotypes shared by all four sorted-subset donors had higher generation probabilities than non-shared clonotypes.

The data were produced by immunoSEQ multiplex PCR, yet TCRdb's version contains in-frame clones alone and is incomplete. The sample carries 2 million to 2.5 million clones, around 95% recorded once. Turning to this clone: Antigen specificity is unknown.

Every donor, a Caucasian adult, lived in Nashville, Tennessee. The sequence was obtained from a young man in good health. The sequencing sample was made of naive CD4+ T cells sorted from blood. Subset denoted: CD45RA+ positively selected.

Written as DNA, the CDR3 is TGTGCCAGTAGTGCCATTTTGGGAGGCCACGAGCAGTACTTC. This encodes CASSAILGGHEQYF. The chain has TRBV19 and TRBJ2-7; D perhaps matches TRBD2 (6 bases). The CDR3 contains 14 residues. The germline gives CDR1 LNHDA, CDR2 SQIVND (reference sequence). V was cut by 5 bases and J by 5 bases, with 16 bases left in between.